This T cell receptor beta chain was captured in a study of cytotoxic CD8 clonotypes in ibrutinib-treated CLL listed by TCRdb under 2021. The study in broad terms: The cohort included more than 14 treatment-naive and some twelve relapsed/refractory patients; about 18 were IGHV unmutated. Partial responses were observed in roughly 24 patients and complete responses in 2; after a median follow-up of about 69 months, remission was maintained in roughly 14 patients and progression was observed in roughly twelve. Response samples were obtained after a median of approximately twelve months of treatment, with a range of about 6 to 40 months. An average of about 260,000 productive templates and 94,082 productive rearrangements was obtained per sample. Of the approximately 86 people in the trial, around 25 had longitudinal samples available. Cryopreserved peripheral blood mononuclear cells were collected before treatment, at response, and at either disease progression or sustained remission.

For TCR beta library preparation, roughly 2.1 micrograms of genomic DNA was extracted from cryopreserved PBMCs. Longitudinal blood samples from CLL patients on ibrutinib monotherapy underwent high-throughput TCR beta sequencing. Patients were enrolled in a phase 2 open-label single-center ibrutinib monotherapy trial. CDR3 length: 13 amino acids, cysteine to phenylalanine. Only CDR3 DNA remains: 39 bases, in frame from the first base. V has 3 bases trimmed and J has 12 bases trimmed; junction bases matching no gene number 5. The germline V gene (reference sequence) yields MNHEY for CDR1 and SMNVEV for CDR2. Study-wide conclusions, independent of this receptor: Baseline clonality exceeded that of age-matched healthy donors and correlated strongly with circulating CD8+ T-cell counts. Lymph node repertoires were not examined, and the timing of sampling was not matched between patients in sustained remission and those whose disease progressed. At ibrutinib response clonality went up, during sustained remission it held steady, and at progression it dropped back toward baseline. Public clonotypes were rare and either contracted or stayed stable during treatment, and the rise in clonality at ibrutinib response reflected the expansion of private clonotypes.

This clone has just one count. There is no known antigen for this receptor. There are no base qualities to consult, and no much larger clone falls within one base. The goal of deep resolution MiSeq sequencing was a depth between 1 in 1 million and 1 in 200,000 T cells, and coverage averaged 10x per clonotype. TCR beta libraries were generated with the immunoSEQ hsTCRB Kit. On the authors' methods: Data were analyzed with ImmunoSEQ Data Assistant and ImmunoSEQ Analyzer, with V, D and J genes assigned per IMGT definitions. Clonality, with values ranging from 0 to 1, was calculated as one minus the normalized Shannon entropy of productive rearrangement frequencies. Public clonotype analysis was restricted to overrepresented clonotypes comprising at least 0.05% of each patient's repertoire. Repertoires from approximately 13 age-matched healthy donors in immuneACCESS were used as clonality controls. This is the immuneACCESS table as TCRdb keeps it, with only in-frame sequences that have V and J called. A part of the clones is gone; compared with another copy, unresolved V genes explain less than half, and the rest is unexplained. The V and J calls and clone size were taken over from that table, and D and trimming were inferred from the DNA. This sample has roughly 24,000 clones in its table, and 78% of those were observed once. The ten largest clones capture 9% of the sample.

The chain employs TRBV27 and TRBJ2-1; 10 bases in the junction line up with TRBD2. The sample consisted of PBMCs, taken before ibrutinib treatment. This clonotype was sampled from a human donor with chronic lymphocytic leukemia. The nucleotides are TGTGCCAGCAGTTTCCTAGCGGGAGATCTGCAGTTCTTC. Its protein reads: CASSFLAGDLQFF.